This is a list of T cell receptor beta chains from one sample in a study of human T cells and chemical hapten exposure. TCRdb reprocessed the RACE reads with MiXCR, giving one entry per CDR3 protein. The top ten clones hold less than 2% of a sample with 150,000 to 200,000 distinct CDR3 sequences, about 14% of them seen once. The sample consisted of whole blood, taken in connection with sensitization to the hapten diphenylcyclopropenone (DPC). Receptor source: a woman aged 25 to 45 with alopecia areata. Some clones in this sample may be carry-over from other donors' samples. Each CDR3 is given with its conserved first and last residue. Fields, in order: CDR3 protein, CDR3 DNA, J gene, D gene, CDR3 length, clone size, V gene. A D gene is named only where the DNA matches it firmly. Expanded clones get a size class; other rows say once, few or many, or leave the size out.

CASSSSAGRTDEQFF,TGTGCCAGCAGCTCATCAGCGGGACGTACGGATGAGCAGTTCTTC,TRBJ2-1,TRBD2,15,NA,TRBV7-2
CASSRGTSGRVVNEQFF,TGTGCCAGCAGCCGTGGGACTAGCGGGAGGGTGGTTAATGAGCAGTTCTTC,TRBJ2-1,TRBD2,17,NA,TRBV11-2
CASSQVGQGTGELFF,TGCGCCAGCAGCCAAGTGGGACAGGGGACCGGGGAGCTGTTTTTT,TRBJ2-2,TRBD1,15,NA,TRBV4-1
CASSPLAGTSYNEQFF,TGTGCCAGCTCACCTTTAGCGGGGACCTCCTACAATGAGCAGTTCTTC,TRBJ2-1,TRBD2,16,many,TRBV18
CASSQKEGGFNYEQYF,TGCGCCAGCAGCCAGAAGGAGGGGGGTTTTAACTACGAGCAGTACTTC,TRBJ2-7,NA,16,many,TRBV4-3
CASSLGTFPEQYF,TGCGCCAGCAGCTTGGGCACCTTCCCCGAGCAGTACTTC,TRBJ2-7,NA,13,NA,TRBV5-1
CSVEFGDSYEQYF,TGCAGCGTCGAGTTTGGGGACTCCTACGAGCAGTACTTC,TRBJ2-7,NA,13,NA,TRBV29-1
CASSYRQGDNGYTF,TGTGCCAGCAGCTATAGACAGGGGGATAACGGCTACACCTTC,TRBJ1-2,TRBD1,14,NA,TRBV7-2
CSARDLMGQGETQYF,TGCAGTGCTAGAGATCTAATGGGGCAGGGGGAGACCCAGTACTTC,TRBJ2-5,NA,15,NA,TRBV20-1
CASSVGGTEAFF,TGTGCCAGCAGCGTAGGGGGCACTGAAGCTTTCTTT,TRBJ1-1,NA,12,few,TRBV9
CASSEWGGDNTGELFF,TGTGCCAGCAGTGAATGGGGAGGGGACAACACCGGGGAGCTGTTTTTT,TRBJ2-2,TRBD2,16,few,TRBV25-1
CSAREGLMGDNEKLFF,TGCAGTGCTAGAGAGGGCCTGATGGGGGATAATGAAAAACTGTTTTTT,TRBJ1-4,NA,16,few,TRBV20-1
CASSLPGVGRAQHF,TGTGCCAGCAGTTTACCAGGGGTGGGACGGGCCCAGCATTTT,TRBJ1-5,NA,14,many,TRBV28
CASSVMDRWNTEAFF,TGTGCCAGCAGTGTTATGGATAGGTGGAACACTGAAGCTTTCTTT,TRBJ1-1,NA,15,few,TRBV2
CASGSTGGTEAFF,TGTGCCAGCGGATCGACAGGGGGCACTGAAGCTTTCTTT,TRBJ1-1,TRBD1,13,once,TRBV27
CSSGRGGMGEAFF,TGCAGCTCTGGGCGAGGGGGGATGGGGGAAGCTTTCTTT,TRBJ1-1,NA,13,NA,TRBV29-1
CASSLVSNEQFF,TGTGCCAGCAGTCTAGTTTCCAATGAGCAGTTCTTC,TRBJ2-1,NA,12,many,TRBV28
CATSDGASSYNEQFF,TGTGCCACCAGTGATGGCGCCAGCTCCTACAATGAGCAGTTCTTC,TRBJ2-1,NA,15,NA,TRBV24-1
CSAWPTTYAEAFF,TGCAGCGCGTGGCCGACAACGTATGCTGAAGCTTTCTTT,TRBJ1-1,NA,13,many,TRBV29-1
CASSVRVLGEQYF,TGTGCCAGCAGTGTCAGGGTACTAGGCGAGCAGTACTTC,TRBJ2-7,NA,13,few,TRBV2
CASTPDRAQETQYF,TGTGCCAGCACCCCAGACAGGGCCCAAGAGACCCAGTACTTC,TRBJ2-5,TRBD1,14,many,TRBV27
CASSLAQMGQGFF,TGTGCCAGCAGTTTAGCGCAGATGGGACAGGGTTTCTTT,TRBJ1-1,TRBD1,13,NA,TRBV12-3/TRBV12-4
CASSYSAFRVLTTSGANVLTF,TGTGCCAGCAGTTACTCAGCCTTTAGGGTCCTTACTACTTCTGGGGCCAACGTCCTGACTTTC,TRBJ2-6,NA,21,NA,TRBV6-2/TRBV6-3
CASSLDLTAGEQFF,TGCGCCAGCAGCTTGGATCTTACCGCGGGGGAGCAGTTCTTC,TRBJ2-1,NA,14,few,TRBV5-1
CASSPRTYEQYF,TGTGCCAGCAGCCCTCGGACCTACGAGCAGTACTTC,TRBJ2-7,NA,12,once,TRBV7-8